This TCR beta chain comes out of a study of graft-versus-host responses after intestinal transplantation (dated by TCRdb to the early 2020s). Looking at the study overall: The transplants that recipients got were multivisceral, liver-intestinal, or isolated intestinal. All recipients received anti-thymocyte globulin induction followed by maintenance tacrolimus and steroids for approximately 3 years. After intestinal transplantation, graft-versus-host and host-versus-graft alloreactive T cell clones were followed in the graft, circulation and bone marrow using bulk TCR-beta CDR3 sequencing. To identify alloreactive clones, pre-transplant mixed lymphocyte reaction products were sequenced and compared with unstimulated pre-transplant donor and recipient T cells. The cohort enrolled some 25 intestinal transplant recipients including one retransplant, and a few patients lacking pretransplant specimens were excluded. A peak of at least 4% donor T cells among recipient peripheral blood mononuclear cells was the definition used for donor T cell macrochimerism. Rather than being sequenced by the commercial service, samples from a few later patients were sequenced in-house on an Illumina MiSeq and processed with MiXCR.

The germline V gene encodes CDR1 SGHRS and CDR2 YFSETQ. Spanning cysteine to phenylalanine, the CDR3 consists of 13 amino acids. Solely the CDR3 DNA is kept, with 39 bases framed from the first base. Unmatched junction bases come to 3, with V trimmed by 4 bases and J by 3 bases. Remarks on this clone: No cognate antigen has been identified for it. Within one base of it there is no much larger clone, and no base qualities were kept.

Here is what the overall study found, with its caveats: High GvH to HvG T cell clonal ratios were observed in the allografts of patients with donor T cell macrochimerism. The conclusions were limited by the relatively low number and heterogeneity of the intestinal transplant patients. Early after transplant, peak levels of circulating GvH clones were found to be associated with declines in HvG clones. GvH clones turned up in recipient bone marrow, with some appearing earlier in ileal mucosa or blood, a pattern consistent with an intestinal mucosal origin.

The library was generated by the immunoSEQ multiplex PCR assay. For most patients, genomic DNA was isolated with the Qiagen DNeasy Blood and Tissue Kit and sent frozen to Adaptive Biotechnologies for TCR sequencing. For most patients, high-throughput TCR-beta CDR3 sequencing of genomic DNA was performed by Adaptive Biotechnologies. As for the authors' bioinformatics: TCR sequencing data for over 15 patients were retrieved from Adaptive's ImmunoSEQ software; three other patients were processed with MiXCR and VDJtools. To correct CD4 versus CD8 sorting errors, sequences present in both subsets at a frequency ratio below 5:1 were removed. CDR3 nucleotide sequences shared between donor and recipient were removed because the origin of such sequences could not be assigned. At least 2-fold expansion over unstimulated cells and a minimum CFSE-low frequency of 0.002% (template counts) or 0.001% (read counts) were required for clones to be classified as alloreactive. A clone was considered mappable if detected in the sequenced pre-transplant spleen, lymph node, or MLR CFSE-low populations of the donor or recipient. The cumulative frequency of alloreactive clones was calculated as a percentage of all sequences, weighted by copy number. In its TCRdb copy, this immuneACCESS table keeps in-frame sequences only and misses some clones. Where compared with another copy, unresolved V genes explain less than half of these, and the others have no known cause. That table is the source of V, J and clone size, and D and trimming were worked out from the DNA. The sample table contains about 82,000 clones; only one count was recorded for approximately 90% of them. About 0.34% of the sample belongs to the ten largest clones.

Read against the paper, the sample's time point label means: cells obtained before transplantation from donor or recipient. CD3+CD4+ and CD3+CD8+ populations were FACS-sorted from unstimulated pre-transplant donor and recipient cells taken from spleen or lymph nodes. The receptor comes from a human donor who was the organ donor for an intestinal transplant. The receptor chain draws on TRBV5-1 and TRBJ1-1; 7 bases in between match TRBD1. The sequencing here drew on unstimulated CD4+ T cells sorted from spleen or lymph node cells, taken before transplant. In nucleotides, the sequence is TGCGCCAGCAGCCTTACAGGGGACACTGAAGCTTTCTTT. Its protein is CASSLTGDTEAFF.